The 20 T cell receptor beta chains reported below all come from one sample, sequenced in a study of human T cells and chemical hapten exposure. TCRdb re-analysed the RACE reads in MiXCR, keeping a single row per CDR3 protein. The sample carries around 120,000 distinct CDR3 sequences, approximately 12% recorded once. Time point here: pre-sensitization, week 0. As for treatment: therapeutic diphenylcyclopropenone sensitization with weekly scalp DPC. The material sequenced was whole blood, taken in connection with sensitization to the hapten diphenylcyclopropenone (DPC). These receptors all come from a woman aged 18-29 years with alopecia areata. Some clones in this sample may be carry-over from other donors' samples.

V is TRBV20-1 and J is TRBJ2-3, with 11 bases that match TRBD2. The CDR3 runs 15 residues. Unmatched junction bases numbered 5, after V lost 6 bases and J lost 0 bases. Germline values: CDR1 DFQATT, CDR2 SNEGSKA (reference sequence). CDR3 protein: CSADGTSGSTDTQYF. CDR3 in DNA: TGCAGTGCGGATGGGACTAGCGGTAGCACAGATACGCAGTATTTT.

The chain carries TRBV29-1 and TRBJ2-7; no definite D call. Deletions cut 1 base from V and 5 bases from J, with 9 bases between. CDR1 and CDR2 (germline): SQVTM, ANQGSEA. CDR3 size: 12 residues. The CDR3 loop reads CSVEVGLNEQYF. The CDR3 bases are TGCAGCGTTGAAGTCGGGCTAAACGAGCAGTACTTC.

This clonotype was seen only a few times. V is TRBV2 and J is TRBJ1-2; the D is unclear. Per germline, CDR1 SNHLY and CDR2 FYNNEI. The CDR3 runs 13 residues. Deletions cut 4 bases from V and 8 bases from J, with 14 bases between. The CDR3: CASSGPRQDGYTF. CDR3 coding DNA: TGTGCCAGCAGTGGACCCCGGCAGGACGGCTACACCTTC.

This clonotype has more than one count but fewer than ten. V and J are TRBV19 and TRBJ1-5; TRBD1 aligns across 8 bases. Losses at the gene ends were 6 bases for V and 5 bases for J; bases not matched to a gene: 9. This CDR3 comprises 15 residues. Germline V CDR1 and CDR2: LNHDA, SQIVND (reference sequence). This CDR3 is CASSDPGGAYQPQHF. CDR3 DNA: TGTGCCAGTAGCGACCCAGGGGGCGCGTATCAGCCCCAGCATTTT.

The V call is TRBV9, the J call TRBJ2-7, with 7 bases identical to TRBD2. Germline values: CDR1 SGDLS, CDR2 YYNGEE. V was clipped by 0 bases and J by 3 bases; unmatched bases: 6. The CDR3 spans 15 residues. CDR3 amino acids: CASSVGLAEIYEQYF. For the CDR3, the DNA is TGTGCCAGCAGCGTAGGCCTAGCGGAAATCTACGAGCAGTACTTC.

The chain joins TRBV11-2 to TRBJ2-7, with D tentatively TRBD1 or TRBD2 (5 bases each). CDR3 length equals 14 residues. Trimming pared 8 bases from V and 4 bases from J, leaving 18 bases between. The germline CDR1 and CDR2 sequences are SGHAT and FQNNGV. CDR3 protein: CASRDSLGSYEQYF. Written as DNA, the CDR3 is TGTGCCAGCCGAGACAGTTTGGGGAGTTACGAGCAGTACTTC.

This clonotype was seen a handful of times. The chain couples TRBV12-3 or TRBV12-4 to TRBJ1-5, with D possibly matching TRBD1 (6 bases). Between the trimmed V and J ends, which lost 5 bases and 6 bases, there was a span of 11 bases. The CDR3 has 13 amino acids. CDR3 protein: CASSQGNSQPQHF. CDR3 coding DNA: TGTGCCAGCAGTCAGGGGAACAGTCAGCCCCAGCATTTT.

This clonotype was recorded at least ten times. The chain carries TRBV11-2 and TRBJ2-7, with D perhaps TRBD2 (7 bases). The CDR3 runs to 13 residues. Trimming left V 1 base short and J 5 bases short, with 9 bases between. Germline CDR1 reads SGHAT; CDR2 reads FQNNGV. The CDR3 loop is CASSLAGGHEQYF. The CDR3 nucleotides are TGTGCCAGCAGCTTAGCGGGGGGCCACGAGCAGTACTTC.

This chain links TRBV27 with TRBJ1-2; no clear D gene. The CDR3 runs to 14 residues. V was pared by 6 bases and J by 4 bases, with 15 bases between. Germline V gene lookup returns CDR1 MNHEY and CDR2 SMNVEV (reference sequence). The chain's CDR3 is CASRLTPGPYGYTF. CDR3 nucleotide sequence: TGTGCCAGCAGACTTACCCCTGGGCCCTATGGCTACACCTTC.

This CDR3 is CASSERLGLANEQFF. CDR3 coding DNA: TGTGCCAGCAGTGAGAGGTTGGGACTAGCCAATGAGCAGTTCTTC. The chain carries TRBV2 and TRBJ2-1; 9 bases are a match to TRBD2. Germline CDR1 is SNHLY and CDR2 is FYNNEI. J was trimmed by 6 bases and V by 3 bases; bases with no gene match: 6. The CDR3 is 15 amino acids.

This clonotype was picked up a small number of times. The CDR3 region has the DNA TGTGCCACCAGCAGAGATTTGGTCTCTGGAAACACCATATATTTT. Its protein is CATSRDLVSGNTIYF. The chain couples TRBV15 to TRBJ1-3; no clear D gene. Germline CDR1 reads LNHNV; CDR2 reads YYDKDF (reference sequence). CDR3 length equals 15 residues. With 0 bases removed from V and 0 bases from J, the gap between germline ends came to 6 bases. Variable domain in full (rest from reference TRBV15 and TRBJ1-3): DAMVIQNPRYQVTQFGKPVTLSCSQTLNHNVMYWYQQKSSQAPKLLFHYYDKDFNNEADTPDNFQSRRPNTSFCFLDIRSPGLGDTAMYLCATSRDLVSGNTIYFGEGSWLTVV.

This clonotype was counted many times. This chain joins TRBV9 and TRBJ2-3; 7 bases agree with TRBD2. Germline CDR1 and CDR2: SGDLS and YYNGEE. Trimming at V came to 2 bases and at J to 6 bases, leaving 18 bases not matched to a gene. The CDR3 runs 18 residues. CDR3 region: CASSVRPSRSGVVDTQYF. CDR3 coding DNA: TGTGCCAGCAGCGTCCGGCCCTCAAGGAGCGGGGTCGTTGATACGCAGTATTTT. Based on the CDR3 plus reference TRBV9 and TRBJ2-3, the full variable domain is DSGVTQTPKHLITATGQRVTLRCSPRSGDLSVYWYQQSLDQGLQFLIQYYNGEERAKGNILERFSAQQFPDLHSELNLSSLELGDSALYFCASSVRPSRSGVVDTQYFGPGTRLTVL.

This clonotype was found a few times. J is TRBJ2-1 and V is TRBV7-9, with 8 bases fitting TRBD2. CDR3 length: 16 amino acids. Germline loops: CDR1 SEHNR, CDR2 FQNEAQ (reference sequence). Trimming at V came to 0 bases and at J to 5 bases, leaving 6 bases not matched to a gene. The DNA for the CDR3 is TGTGCCAGCAGCTTAGCGGGCGGGGGGACCCACAATGAGCAGTTCTTC. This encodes CASSLAGGGTHNEQFF.

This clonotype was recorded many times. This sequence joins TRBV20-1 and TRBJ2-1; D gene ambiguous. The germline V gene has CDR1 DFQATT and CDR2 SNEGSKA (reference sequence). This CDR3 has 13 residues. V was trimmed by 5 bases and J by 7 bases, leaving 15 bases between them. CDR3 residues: CSAPYASLNEQFF. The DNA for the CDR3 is TGCAGTGCTCCGTATGCTAGTCTAAATGAGCAGTTCTTC.

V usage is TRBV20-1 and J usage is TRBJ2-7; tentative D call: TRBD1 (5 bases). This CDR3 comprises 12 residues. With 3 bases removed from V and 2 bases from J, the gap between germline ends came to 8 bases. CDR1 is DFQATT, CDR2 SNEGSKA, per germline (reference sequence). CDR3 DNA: TGCAGTGCTAGGGGCAGGGCCTACGAGCAGTACTTC. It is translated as CSARGRAYEQYF.

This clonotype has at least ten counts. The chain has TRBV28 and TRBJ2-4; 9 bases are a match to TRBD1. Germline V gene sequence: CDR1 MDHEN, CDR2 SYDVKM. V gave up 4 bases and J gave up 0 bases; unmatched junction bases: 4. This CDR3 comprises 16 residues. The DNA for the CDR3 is TGTGCCAGCAGTTGGGGGACAGGGCTAGCCAAAAACATTCAGTACTTC. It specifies CASSWGTGLAKNIQYF. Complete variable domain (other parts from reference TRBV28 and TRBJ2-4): DVKVTQSSRYLVKRTGEKVFLECVQDMDHENMFWYRQDPGLGLRLIYFSYDVKMKEKGDIPEGYSVSREKKERFSLILESASTNQTSMYLCASSWGTGLAKNIQYFGAGTRLSVL.

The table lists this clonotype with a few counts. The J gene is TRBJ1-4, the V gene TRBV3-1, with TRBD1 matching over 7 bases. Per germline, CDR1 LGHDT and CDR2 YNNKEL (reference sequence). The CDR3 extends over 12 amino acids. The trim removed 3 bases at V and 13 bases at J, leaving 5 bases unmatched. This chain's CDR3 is CASSQTGSRLFF. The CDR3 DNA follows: TGTGCCAGCAGCCAGACAGGGTCTCGACTGTTTTTT. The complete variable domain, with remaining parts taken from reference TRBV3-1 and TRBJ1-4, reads DTAVSQTPKYLVTQMGNDKSIKCEQNLGHDTMYWYKQDSKKFLKIMFSYNNKELIINETVPNRFSPKSPDKAHLNLHINSLELGDSAVYFCASSQTGSRLFFGSGTQLSVL.

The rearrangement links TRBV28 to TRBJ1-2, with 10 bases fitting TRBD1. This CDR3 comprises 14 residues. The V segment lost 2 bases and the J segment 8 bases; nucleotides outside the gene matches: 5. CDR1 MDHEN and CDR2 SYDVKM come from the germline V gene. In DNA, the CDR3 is TGTGCCAGCAGTTTAGGGGGGACAGGGGTAGGCTACACCTTC. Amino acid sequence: CASSLGGTGVGYTF.

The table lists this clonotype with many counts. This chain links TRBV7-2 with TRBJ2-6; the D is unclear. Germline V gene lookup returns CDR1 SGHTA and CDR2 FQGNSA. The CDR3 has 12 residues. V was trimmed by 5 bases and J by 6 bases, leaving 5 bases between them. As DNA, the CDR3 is TGTGCCAGCAGCCCCCTGGCCAACGTCCTGACTTTC. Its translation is CASSPLANVLTF.

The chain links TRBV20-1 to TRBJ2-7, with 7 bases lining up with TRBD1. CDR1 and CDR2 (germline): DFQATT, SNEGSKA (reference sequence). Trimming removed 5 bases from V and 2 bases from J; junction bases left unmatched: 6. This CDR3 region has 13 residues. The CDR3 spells CSAGRDRTYEQYF. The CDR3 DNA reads TGCAGTGCTGGCCGGGACAGAACCTACGAGCAGTACTTC.